This passage covers 5 T cell receptor beta chains from one sample sequenced in a study of human T cells and chemical hapten exposure. Time point meaning: patch test 1, 2 weeks after DPC sensitization. Described treatment: therapeutic diphenylcyclopropenone sensitization with weekly scalp DPC. TCRdb recomputed calls from the RACE reads with MiXCR, one row per CDR3 protein. The table shows approximately 100,000 distinct CDR3 sequences, with about 11% occurring only once. This material consisted of whole blood, taken in connection with sensitization to the hapten diphenylcyclopropenone (DPC). The receptors come from a woman aged 40 to 50 with alopecia areata. Some clones in this sample may be carry-over from other donors' samples.

Only a few counts were recorded for this clonotype. V and J are TRBV28 and TRBJ1-5, with D hard to call. The CDR3 runs 12 residues. Trimming took 6 bases from V and 4 from J, leaving 7 bases between them. Germline V gene sequence: CDR1 MDHEN, CDR2 SYDVKM. This chain's CDR3 is CASRQENQPQHF. CDR3 sequence (DNA): TGTGCCAGCAGGCAGGAGAATCAGCCCCAGCATTTT.

This clonotype has more than one count but fewer than ten. V gene TRBV11-2 combines with J gene TRBJ1-2, with 7 bases identical to TRBD1. The J segment lost 10 bases and the V segment lost 5 bases, leaving 10 bases of the junction unmatched. This CDR3 has 13 amino acids. The germline CDR1 and CDR2 sequences are SGHAT and FQNNGV. The CDR3 loop reads CASSETGTFVYTF. CDR3 DNA sequence: TGTGCCAGCAGCGAGACAGGGACCTTCGTCTACACCTTC.

This clonotype was recorded at least ten times. The chain couples TRBV5-4 to TRBJ2-3, with a tentative D call TRBD2 (7 bases). Trimming cost V 9 bases and J 4 bases, with 21 bases left between them. The CDR3 has 15 residues. Germline V lookup: CDR1 SGHNT, CDR2 YYREEE (reference sequence). In DNA form, the CDR3 reads TGTGCCATCCTCCAGAGGGGGGGGTCGGCAGATACGCAGTATTTT. Its protein is CAILQRGGSADTQYF.

This clonotype was seen a handful of times. The V and J genes are TRBV2 and TRBJ1-2; D possibly corresponds to TRBD1 (5 bases). V gave up 2 bases and J gave up 2 bases, with 9 bases separating them. Germline CDR1 SNHLY, CDR2 FYNNEI. This CDR3 is built from 14 residues. The CDR3 region is CASSEQGSNYGYTF. CDR3 nucleotides: TGTGCCAGCAGTGAACAGGGATCCAACTATGGCTACACCTTC. Using reference TRBV2 and TRBJ1-2 for the parts outside the CDR3, the full variable domain is EPEVTQTPSHQVTQMGQEVILRCVPISNHLYFYWYRQILGQKVEFLVSFYNNEISEKSEIFDDQFSVERPDGSNFTLKIRSTKLEDSAMYFCASSEQGSNYGYTFGSGTRLTVV.

V and J are TRBV5-1 and TRBJ2-1; D might be TRBD2 (5 bases). V gave up 3 bases and J gave up 1 base, with 14 bases separating them. CDR1 SGHRS and CDR2 YFSETQ come from the germline V gene. The CDR3 is 16 amino acids. The DNA of the CDR3 is TGCGCCAGCAGCTCCTTGGGAGCGTTATCCTACAATGAGCAGTTCTTC. Amino acid sequence: CASSSLGALSYNEQFF.